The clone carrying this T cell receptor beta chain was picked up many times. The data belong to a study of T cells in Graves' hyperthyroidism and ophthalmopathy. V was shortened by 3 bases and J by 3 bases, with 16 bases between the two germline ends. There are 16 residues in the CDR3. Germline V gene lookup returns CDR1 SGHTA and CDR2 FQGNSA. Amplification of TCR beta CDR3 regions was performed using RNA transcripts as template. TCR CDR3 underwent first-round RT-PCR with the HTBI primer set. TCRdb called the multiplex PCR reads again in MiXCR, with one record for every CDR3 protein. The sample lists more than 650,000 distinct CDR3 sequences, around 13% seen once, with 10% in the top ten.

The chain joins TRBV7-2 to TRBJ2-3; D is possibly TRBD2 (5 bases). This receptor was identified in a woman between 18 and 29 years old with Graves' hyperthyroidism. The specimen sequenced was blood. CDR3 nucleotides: TGTGCCAGCAGCTTCGCCTTAGCGCGGGTGACAGATACGCAGTATTTT. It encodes CASSFALARVTDTQYF.